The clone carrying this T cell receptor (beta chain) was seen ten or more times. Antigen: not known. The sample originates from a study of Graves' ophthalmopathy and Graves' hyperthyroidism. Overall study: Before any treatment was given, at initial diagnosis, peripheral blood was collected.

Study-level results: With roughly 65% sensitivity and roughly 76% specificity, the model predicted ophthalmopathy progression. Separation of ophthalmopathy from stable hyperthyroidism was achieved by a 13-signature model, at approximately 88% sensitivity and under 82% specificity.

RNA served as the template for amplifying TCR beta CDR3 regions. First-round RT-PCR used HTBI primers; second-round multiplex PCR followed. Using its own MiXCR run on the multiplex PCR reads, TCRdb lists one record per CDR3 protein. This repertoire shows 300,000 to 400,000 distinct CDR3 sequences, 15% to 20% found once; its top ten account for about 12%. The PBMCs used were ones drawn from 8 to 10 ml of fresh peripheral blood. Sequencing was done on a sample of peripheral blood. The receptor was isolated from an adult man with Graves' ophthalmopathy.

CDR3 protein: CASSLGTVNYGYTF. The CDR3 nucleotides are TGTGCCAGCAGCTTGGGCACCGTAAACTATGGCTACACCTTC. The chain employs TRBV5-5 and TRBJ1-2; D is undetermined. Germline V gives CDR1 SGHKS, CDR2 YYEKEE (reference sequence). The CDR3 length is 14 residues. V dropped 0 bases and J dropped 2 bases, with 8 bases sitting between them.